The rows below give T cell receptor beta chains drawn from one sample of a study of blood T cell repertoires in COVID-19. Some clones are missing from TCRdb's copy, which holds only in-frame ones; the method was immunoSEQ multiplex PCR. The table has 75,000 to 90,000 clones, 80% seen once. The sample comprised peripheral blood. Receptor source: a woman aged 70-85 years with acute or convalescent COVID-19. CDR3s include the opening cysteine and the closing phenylalanine or tryptophan. D genes are given only for firm matches. Clone size appears in some rows only: once, few, many, or a class for an expanded clone.

. TRBJ2-7 TRBV19 TRBD1 TGTGCCAGTAGTATACAGTTGGGGACAGGGGCCAACGAGCAGTACTTC CASSIQLGTGANEQYF
. TRBJ2-7 TRBV11-3 . TGTGCCAGCAGCTTAGCGGGGGAGGCCTACGAGCAGTACTTC CASSLAGEAYEQYF
. TRBJ1-2 TRBV2 TRBD1 TGTGCCAGCAGTGGTGGACAGGGATACTATGGCTACACCTTC CASSGGQGYYGYTF
. TRBJ2-1 TRBV3-1/TRBV3-2 . TGTGCCAGCAGCCAAGGCTGCGACGGGGTCTACAATGAGCAGTTCTTC CASSQGCDGVYNEQFF
. TRBJ2-7 TRBV6-6 . TGTGCCAGCAGTTACCGAACTAGCTCCTACGAGCAGTACTTC CASSYRTSSYEQYF
. TRBJ2-1 TRBV24-1 . TGTGCCACCAGTGATTTTGGAGTCTACAATGAGCAGTTCTTC CATSDFGVYNEQFF
. TRBJ2-1 TRBV5-1 TRBD2 TGCGCCAGCACACTCGGGACTAGCGGGGGGAATGAGCAGTTCTTC CASTLGTSGGNEQFF
. TRBJ1-3 TRBV19 . TGTGCCAGTAGTAAGCTGGGGGCGGCTGGAAACACCATATATTTT CASSKLGAAGNTIYF
. TRBJ2-1 TRBV9 . TGTGCCAGCAGCGTTAACCGGGACATCTCCTACAATGAGCAGTTCTTC CASSVNRDISYNEQFF
. TRBJ2-5 TRBV11-2 TRBD2 TGTGCCAGCAGCTTAAGTGGACTAGCGGGGAAGGAGACCCAGTACTTC CASSLSGLAGKETQYF
. TRBJ1-1 TRBV6-5 TRBD1 TGTGCCAGCAGAGGGCCGACAGGGACTGAAGCTTTCTTT CASRGPTGTEAFF
once TRBJ2-7 TRBV5-4 TRBD1 TGTGCCAGCAGCTTCCAGGGGGCGGATTCCTACGAGCAGTACTTC CASSFQGADSYEQYF
. TRBJ2-7 TRBV11-2 TRBD1 TGTGCCAGCAGCTCCCCGGGACAGGGCCCCCACGAGCAGTACTTC CASSSPGQGPHEQYF
. TRBJ2-5 TRBV5-5 . TGTGCCAGCAGCTTGGGACCCGGGACTCGAATCCAAGAGACCCAGTACTTC CASSLGPGTRIQETQYF
once TRBJ2-7 TRBV7-2 TRBD2 TGTGCCAGCAGCGCTCGGACTAGCGGGGGATACGAGCAGTACTTC CASSARTSGGYEQYF
. TRBJ1-2 TRBV2 . TGTGCCAGCAGTGACTACTTACAGGGTTACTCCACCTTC CASSDYLQGYSTF
. TRBJ2-7 TRBV4-3 . TGCGCCAGCAGCCAAGATAGTAAGGGGACGGGAGCCTACGAGCAGTACTTC CASSQDSKGTGAYEQYF
. TRBJ2-1 TRBV7-2 TRBD2 TGTGCCAGCAGCTCCCAGACTAGCGGGGCCCGGTGGGGGGAGCAGTTCTTC CASSSQTSGARWGEQFF
. TRBJ2-1 TRBV11-3 . TGTGCCAGCAGCTTCGGCAGGGCACCCTACAATGAGCAGTTCTTC CASSFGRAPYNEQFF
. TRBJ1-2 TRBV12-3/TRBV12-4 . TGTGCCAGCGGGGGGGCAAGCTACACCTTC CASGGASYTF
. TRBJ2-1 TRBV6-5 TRBD2 TGTGCCAGCAGTACACTAGCGGGAAATGAGCAGTTCTTC CASSTLAGNEQFF
. TRBJ2-3 TRBV14 TRBD2 TGTGCCAGCAGCCCCCAGAGGCGGGGGGCCACAGATACGCAGTATTTT CASSPQRRGATDTQYF
. TRBJ1-4 TRBV3-1/TRBV3-2 . TGTGCCAGCAGCCAAGATAAGGAAGGGGAAGCTAATGAAAAACTGTTTTTT CASSQDKEGEANEKLFF
. TRBJ1-5 TRBV28 TRBD1 TGTGCCAGCAGTTTAGTAACAGGGGGCAATCAGCCCCAGCATTTT CASSLVTGGNQPQHF
. TRBJ1-2 TRBV6-5 . TGTGCCAGCAGTTACGGGAGGGAGGATGGCTACACCTTC CASSYGREDGYTF
once TRBJ2-3 TRBV5-4 TRBD2 TGTGCCAGCACCTCCAAAACTAGCGGGCGAGGAGATACGCAGTATTTT CASTSKTSGRGDTQYF
. TRBJ2-2 TRBV7-2 . TGTGCCAGCAGCTTTGGACAATACACCGGGGAGCTGTTTTTT CASSFGQYTGELFF
few TRBJ1-3 TRBV25-1 TRBD1 TGTGCCAGCAGTGAATGGGACAGGGGAAACGGAAACACCATATATTTT CASSEWDRGNGNTIYF
. TRBJ2-3 TRBV5-6 TRBD1 TGTGCCAGCAGCACCGACAGGGGGAGTTTTTCGACAGATACGCAGTATTTT CASSTDRGSFSTDTQYF